This entry lists 15 T cell receptor beta chains sequenced from one sample in a study of CD8 T cells in ankylosing spondylitis. TCRdb used MiXCR to reprocess the 5' RACE reads, holding one entry per CDR3 protein. The table has a few hundred thousand distinct CDR3 sequences, about 10% seen once; the top ten hold 6% to 7.5%. The material sequenced was blood, either unsorted or a sorted T cell fraction (not recorded which). All receptors derive from a male donor with ankylosing spondylitis or in good health (not recorded which).

This clonotype was seen many times. The V gene is TRBV19, the J gene TRBJ2-7, with TRBD1 matching over 10 bases. The CDR3 has 14 amino acids. The V gene's germline CDR1 is LNHDA and CDR2 SQIVND (reference sequence). Unmatched junction bases numbered 3, after V lost 3 bases and J lost 4 bases. The CDR3 sequence is CASSIDRGPYEQYF. CDR3 DNA sequence: TGTGCCAGTAGTATCGACAGGGGGCCTTACGAGCAGTACTTC.

This clonotype has ten or more counts. The chain carries TRBV6-1 and TRBJ1-2, with D perhaps matching TRBD1 (6 bases). Germline V gene sequence: CDR1 MNHNS, CDR2 SASEGT. V was cut by 8 bases and J by 7 bases, with 20 bases left in between. The CDR3 covers 14 residues. The CDR3 DNA follows: TGTGCCAGCTCCCCTACCAGGACAGCGGTTGGCTACACCTTC. This sequence encodes CASSPTRTAVGYTF.

This clonotype was detected many times. The rearrangement links TRBV20-1 to TRBJ2-3, with 7 bases aligning to TRBD2. The CDR3 has 14 amino acids. The germline V gene encodes CDR1 DFQATT and CDR2 SNEGSKA (reference sequence). V lost 5 bases and J lost 5; bases outside the gene matches: 10. CDR3 loop: CSARRLAGVDTQYF. The CDR3 DNA reads as TGCAGTGCTCGAAGACTAGCCGGGGTAGATACGCAGTATTTT.

This clonotype was observed at least ten times. This chain joins TRBV10-1 and TRBJ2-3; TRBD2 agrees at 9 bases. Germline V gives CDR1 WNHNN, CDR2 SYGVQD (reference sequence). J lost 4 bases, V lost 10 bases, and 9 bases had no gene match. This CDR3 has 14 residues. As DNA, the CDR3 is TGCGCCACCCAGCCGGGACTAGCCTCAGATACGCAGTATTTT. The encoded protein is CATQPGLASDTQYF.

The sample holds a few counts of this clonotype. This rearrangement joins TRBV4-1 to TRBJ1-4; D may be TRBD1 (5 bases). CDR1 and CDR2 (germline): MGHRA, YSYEKL. CDR3 length equals 16 residues. The V and J ends lost 0 bases and 6 bases respectively, with 14 bases between them. The DNA for the CDR3 is TGCGCCAGCAGCCAAGATGCCCGGGGCGGGGATGAAAAACTGTTTTTT. The encoded protein is CASSQDARGGDEKLFF.

In its sample, this clonotype was seen many times. This chain joins TRBV12-3 or TRBV12-4 and TRBJ2-5, with 12 bases aligning to TRBD2. V was pared by 3 bases and J by 4 bases, with 3 bases of the junction left unmatched. CDR3 length equals 15 residues. The CDR3 protein is CASSFRTSGTETQYF. CDR3 DNA: TGTGCCAGCAGTTTTAGGACTAGCGGGACAGAGACCCAGTACTTC.

This clonotype was counted only a few times. This chain joins TRBV12-3 or TRBV12-4 and TRBJ1-5; D perhaps matches TRBD1 (5 bases). The CDR3 totals 18 residues. V lost 2 bases, J lost 0 bases, and 17 bases lay in between. The CDR3 loop reads CASSLMMGHLNSNQPQHF. The CDR3 region has the DNA TGTGCCAGCAGTTTAATGATGGGGCACCTCAATAGCAATCAGCCCCAGCATTTT.

This clonotype has just a few counts. The rearrangement uses TRBV20-1 and TRBJ2-3; the match to TRBD2 covers 8 bases. This CDR3 is built from 18 residues. The germline V gene has CDR1 DFQATT and CDR2 SNEGSKA (reference sequence). After removal of 0 bases from V and 2 bases from J, the junction contained 13 bases not matched to a gene. As DNA, the CDR3 is TGCAGTGCTAGAGACGCTGCCCACGGGAGGGCTCTCACAGATACGCAGTATTTT. Protein product: CSARDAAHGRALTDTQYF.

The sample holds a few counts of this clonotype. The chain recombines TRBV11-2 with TRBJ2-1; no clear D gene. The germline V gene has CDR1 SGHAT and CDR2 FQNNGV. V gave up 0 bases and J gave up 7 bases, with 19 bases separating them. The CDR3 loop spans 17 amino acids. This CDR3 reads CASSLDLGSGLKNEQFF. In DNA, the CDR3 is TGTGCCAGCAGCTTAGATTTAGGTAGTGGATTAAAAAATGAGCAGTTCTTC.

Many counts were recorded for this clonotype. The chain has TRBV7-3 and TRBJ1-1, with unresolved D. The germline V gene has CDR1 SGHTA and CDR2 FQGTGA. The V end was cut by 5 bases, the J end by 0 bases, with 16 bases between. The CDR3 has 16 amino acids. In DNA, the CDR3 is TGTGCCAGCAGCCGGTTAGGTGGGCACCTGAACACTGAAGCTTTCTTT. This sequence encodes CASSRLGGHLNTEAFF. Using reference TRBV7-3 and TRBJ1-1 for the parts outside the CDR3, the full variable domain is GAGVSQTPSNKVTEKGKYVELRCDPISGHTALYWYRQSLGQGPEFLIYFQGTGAADDSGLPNDRFFAVRPEGSVSTLKIQRTERGDSAVYLCASSRLGGHLNTEAFFGQGTRLTVV.

The rearrangement joins TRBV7-8 to TRBJ2-1, with D unclear. Germline-derived CDR1 and CDR2 are SGHVS and FQNEAQ. CDR3 size: 11 residues. V lost 1 base, J lost 12 bases, and 7 bases lay in between. The CDR3 nucleotides are TGTGCCAGCAGCTTAGTGGATGGGCAGTTCTTC. Translating gives CASSLVDGQFF.

Ten or more counts support this clonotype. The rearrangement joins TRBV5-1 to TRBJ2-3, with a possible D match to TRBD2 (6 bases). The germline CDR1 and CDR2 sequences are SGHRS and YFSETQ. There are 15 residues in the CDR3. The germline V and J ends were trimmed by 0 bases and 1 base, with 9 bases remaining between them. The CDR3 coding sequence is TGCGCCAGCAGCTTGGCGGGGGTCGGCACAGATACGCAGTATTTT. It codes for CASSLAGVGTDTQYF.

This clonotype has a count of ten or more. The chain combines TRBV6-5 with TRBJ2-1; 9 nucleotides align to TRBD2. In germline, CDR1 is MNHEY, CDR2 SVGAGI. V trimming: 4 bases; J trimming: 5 bases; junction bases outside the gene matches: 6. The CDR3 is 15 residues long. The CDR3 sequence is CASSSTSGSNNEQFF. The CDR3 DNA reads as TGTGCCAGCAGTTCGACTAGCGGAAGCAACAATGAGCAGTTCTTC.

This clonotype was seen a handful of times. This chain uses TRBV15 with TRBJ1-1, with D unclear. The CDR3 totals 12 residues. V was trimmed by 1 base and J by 6 bases, leaving 6 bases between them. Germline CDR1 LNHNV, CDR2 YYDKDF (reference sequence). CDR3 in DNA: TGTGCCACCAGCAGAGGTTGGGCTGAAGCTTTCTTT. As protein: CATSRGWAEAFF.

This clonotype has a handful of counts. The chain joins TRBV20-1 to TRBJ2-2, with TRBD2 matching 9 bases. Germline trimming cut 0 bases from V and 8 bases from J; bases unmatched to any gene: 7. This CDR3 has 15 amino acids. Germline V lookup: CDR1 DFQATT, CDR2 SNEGSKA (reference sequence). The CDR3 sequence is CSARDPLAGRGELFF. CDR3 DNA: TGCAGTGCTAGAGATCCGCTAGCGGGAAGGGGGGAGCTGTTTTTT.